This T cell receptor beta chain was obtained from a study of a mutant IDH1 vaccine in newly diagnosed glioma. The study's findings and limits: Pseudoprogression seemed unrelated to changes in top peripheral T cell clonotypes. Most patients, 93.3%, showed vaccine-induced immune responses.

The V segment lost 7 bases and the J segment 4 bases; nucleotides outside the gene matches: 7. CDR1 and CDR2 from the germline V gene are SNHLY and FYNNEI. The CDR3 covers 15 residues. This clone has just a few counts. Its antigen is unidentified. The data were produced by immunoSEQ multiplex PCR, yet TCRdb's version contains in-frame clones alone and is incomplete. The sample records 75,000 to 100,000 clones, roughly 87% being singletons. Stated time point: baseline, week 1 (first vaccination visit). The treatment here: pre-vaccination baseline after standard-of-care therapy. This chain links TRBV2 with TRBJ1-6, with 7 bases that match TRBD1. The sequence was obtained from a man aged 40-49 years with glioma. Some clones in this sample may be carry-over from other donors' samples. The sequencing here drew on PBMCs, taken from a glioma patient treated with radiotherapy, temozolomide or both. CDR3 coding DNA: TGTGCCAGCACTTGGGACAGCCCTTATAATTCACCCCTCCACTTT. Amino acids: CASTWDSPYNSPLHF.